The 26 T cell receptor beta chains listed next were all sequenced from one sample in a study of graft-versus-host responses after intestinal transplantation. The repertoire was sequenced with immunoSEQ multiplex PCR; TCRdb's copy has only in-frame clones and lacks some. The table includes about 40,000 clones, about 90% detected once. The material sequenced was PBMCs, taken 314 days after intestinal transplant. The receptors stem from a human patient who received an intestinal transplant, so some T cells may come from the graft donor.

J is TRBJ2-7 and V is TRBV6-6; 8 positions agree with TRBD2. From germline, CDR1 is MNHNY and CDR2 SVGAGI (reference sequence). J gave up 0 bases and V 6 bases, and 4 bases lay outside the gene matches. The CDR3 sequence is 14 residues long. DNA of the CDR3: TGTGCCAGCAGCCGAACTAGCGGCTCCTACGAGCAGTACTTC. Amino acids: CASSRTSGSYEQYF.

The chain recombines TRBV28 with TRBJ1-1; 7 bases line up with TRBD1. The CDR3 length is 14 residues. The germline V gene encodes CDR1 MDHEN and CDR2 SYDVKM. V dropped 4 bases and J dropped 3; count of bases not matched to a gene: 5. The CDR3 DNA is TGTGCCAGCAGTTCAACCGGGACAGACACTGAAGCTTTCTTT. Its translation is CASSSTGTDTEAFF.

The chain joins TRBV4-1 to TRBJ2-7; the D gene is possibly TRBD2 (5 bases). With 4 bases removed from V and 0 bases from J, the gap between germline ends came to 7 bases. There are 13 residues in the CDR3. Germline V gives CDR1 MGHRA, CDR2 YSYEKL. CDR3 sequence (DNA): TGCGCCAGCAGCCTGACTACCTCCTACGAGCAGTACTTC. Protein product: CASSLTTSYEQYF.

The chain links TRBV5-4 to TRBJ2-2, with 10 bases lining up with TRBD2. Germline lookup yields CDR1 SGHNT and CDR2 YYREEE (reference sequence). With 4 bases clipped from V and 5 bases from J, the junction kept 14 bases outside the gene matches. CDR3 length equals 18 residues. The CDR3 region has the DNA TGTGCCAGCAGCCCGGGAGCGGGAGGGCCGGTGGGAACCGGGGAGCTGTTTTTT. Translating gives CASSPGAGGPVGTGELFF.

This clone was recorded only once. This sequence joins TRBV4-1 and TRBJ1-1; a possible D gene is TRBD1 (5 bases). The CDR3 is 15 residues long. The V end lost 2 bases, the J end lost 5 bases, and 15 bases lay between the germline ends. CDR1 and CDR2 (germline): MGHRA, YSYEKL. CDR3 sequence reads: CASSQPLRGETEAFF. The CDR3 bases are TGCGCCAGCAGCCAACCTCTAAGGGGTGAAACTGAAGCTTTCTTT.

CDR3 DNA: TGCGCCAGCAGCCAAGAGTCCCAGGGGGCAGTGGAGACCCAGTACTTC. Amino acids: CASSQESQGAVETQYF. The V and J genes are TRBV4-1 and TRBJ2-5, with 8 bases identical to TRBD1. With V trimmed by 0 bases and J by 5 bases, 8 bases remained unmatched. CDR3 length equals 16 residues. Germline assignment: CDR1 MGHRA and CDR2 YSYEKL.

CDR3 in amino acids: CASNLAGTYEQYF. The CDR3 DNA is TGTGCCAGCAACCTAGCGGGAACCTACGAGCAGTACTTC. The rearrangement uses TRBV5-6 and TRBJ2-7; 9 nucleotides align to TRBD2. Per the germline V gene, CDR1 is SGHDT and CDR2 is YYEEEE. The CDR3 covers 13 residues. Trimming cost V 6 bases and J 2 bases; bases outside gene matches: 3.

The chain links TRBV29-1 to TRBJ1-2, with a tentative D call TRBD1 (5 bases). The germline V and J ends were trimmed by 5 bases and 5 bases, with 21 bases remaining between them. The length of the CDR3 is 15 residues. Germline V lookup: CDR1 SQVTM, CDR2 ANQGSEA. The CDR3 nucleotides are TGCAGCGTTATCGGAGGGGCAGTGAGCGTGTATGGCTACACCTTC. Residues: CSVIGGAVSVYGYTF.

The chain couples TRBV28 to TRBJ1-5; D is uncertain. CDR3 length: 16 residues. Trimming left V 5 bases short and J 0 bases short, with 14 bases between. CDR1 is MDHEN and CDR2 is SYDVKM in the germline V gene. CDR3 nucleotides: TGTGCCAGCAGTCCCGTGGGGATCTTTAGCAATCAGCCCCAGCATTTT. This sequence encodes CASSPVGIFSNQPQHF.

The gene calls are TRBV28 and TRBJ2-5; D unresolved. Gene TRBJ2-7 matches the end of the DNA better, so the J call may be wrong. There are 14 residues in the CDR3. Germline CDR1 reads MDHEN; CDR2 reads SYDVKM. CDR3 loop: CASSLVGQTYEQYF. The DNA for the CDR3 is TGTGCCAGCAGTTTAGTCGGGCAGACCTACGAGCAGTACTTC.

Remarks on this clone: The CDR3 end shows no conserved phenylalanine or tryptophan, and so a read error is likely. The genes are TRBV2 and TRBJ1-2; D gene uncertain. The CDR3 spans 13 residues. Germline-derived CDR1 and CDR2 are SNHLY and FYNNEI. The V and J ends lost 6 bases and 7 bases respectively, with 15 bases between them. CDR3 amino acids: CASSFLPGSGYTS. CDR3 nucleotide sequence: TGTGCCAGCAGCTTCTTACCGGGGAGTGGCTACACCTCC.

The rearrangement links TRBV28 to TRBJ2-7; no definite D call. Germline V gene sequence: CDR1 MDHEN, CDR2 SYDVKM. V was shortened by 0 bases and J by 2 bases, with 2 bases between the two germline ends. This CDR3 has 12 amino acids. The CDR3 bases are TGTGCCAGCAGTTTATGCGCCTACGAGCAGTACTTC. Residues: CASSLCAYEQYF.

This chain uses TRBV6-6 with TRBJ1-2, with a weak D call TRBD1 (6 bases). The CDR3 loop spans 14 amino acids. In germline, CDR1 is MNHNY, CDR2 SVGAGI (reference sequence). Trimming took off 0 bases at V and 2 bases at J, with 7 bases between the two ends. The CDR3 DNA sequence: TGTGCCAGCAGTTACTCAGGACAGAACTATGGCTACACCTTC. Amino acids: CASSYSGQNYGYTF.

The CDR3 region is CASSQGGGAREQYF. DNA of the CDR3: TGCGCCAGCAGCCAAGGAGGAGGGGCGCGGGAGCAGTACTTC. V usage is TRBV4-1 and J usage is TRBJ2-7, with a tentative D call TRBD2 (6 bases). Trimming removed 1 base at V and 7 bases at J, with 14 bases between. CDR1 and CDR2 from the germline V gene are MGHRA and YSYEKL. The CDR3 has 14 residues.

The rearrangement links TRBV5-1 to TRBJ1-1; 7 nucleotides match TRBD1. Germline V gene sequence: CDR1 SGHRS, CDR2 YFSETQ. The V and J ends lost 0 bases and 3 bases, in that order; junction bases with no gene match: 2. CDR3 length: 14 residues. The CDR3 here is CASSLGGQDTEAFF. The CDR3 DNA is TGCGCCAGCAGCTTGGGCGGACAGGACACTGAAGCTTTCTTT.

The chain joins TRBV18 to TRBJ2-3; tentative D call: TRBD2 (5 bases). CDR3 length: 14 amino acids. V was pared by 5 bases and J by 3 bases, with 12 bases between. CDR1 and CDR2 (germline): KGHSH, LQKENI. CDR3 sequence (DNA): TGTGCCAGCTCAAAACTAGGATTTACAGATACGCAGTATTTT. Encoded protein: CASSKLGFTDTQYF. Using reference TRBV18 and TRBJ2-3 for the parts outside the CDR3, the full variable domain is NAGVMQNPRHLVRRRGQEARLRCSPMKGHSHVYWYRQLPEEGLKFMVYLQKENIIDESGMPKERFSAEFPKEGPSILRIQQVVRGDSAAYFCASSKLGFTDTQYFGPGTRLTVL.

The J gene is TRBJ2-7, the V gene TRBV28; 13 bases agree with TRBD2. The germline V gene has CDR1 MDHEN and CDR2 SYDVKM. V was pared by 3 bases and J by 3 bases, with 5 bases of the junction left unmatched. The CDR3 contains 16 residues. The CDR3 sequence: CASSLGLAGSFYEQYF. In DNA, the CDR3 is TGTGCCAGCAGTTTGGGACTAGCGGGATCTTTCTACGAGCAGTACTTC.

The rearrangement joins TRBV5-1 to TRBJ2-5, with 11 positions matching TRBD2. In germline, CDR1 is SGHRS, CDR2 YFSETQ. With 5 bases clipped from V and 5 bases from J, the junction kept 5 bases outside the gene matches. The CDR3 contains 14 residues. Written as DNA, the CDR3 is TGCGCCAGCAGTAGCGGGAGGGCCGTGGAGACCCAGTACTTC. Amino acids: CASSSGRAVETQYF.

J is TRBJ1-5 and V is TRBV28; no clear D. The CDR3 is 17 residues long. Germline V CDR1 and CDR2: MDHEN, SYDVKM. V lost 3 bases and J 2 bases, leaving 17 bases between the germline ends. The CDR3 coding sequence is TGTGCCAGCAGTTTTGGGCAGGACTATGTCGGCAATCAGCCCCAGCATTTT. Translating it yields CASSFGQDYVGNQPQHF.

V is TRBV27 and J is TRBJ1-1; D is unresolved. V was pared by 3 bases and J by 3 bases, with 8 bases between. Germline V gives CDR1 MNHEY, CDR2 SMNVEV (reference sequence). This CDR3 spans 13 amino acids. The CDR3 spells CASSFGRDTEAFF. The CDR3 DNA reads TGTGCCAGCAGTTTTGGACGGGACACTGAAGCTTTCTTT.

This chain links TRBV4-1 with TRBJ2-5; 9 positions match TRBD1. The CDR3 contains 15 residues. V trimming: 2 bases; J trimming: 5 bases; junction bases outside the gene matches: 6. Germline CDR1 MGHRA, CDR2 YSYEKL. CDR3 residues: CASSQSGTGWETQYF. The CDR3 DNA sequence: TGCGCCAGCAGCCAATCAGGGACAGGGTGGGAGACCCAGTACTTC.

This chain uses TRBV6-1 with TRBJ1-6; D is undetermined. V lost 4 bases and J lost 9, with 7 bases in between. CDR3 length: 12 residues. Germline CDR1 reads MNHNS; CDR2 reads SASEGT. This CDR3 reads CASSVSGSPLHF. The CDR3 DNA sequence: TGTGCCAGCAGTGTTAGCGGTTCACCCCTCCACTTT.

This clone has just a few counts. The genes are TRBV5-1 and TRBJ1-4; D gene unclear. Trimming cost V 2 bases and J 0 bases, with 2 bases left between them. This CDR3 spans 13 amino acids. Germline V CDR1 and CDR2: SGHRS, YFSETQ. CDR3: CASSLPTNEKLFF. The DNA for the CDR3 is TGCGCCAGCAGCTTACCAACTAATGAAAAACTGTTTTTT.

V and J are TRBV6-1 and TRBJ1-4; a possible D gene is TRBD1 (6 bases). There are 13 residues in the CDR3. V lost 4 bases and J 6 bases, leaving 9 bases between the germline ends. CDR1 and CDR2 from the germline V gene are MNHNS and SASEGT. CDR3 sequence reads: CASSVRTDEKLFF. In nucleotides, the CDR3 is TGTGCCAGCAGTGTAAGGACAGATGAAAAACTGTTTTTT.

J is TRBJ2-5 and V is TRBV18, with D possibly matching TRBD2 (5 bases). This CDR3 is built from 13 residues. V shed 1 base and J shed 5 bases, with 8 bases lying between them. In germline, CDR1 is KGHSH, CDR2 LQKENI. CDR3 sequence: CASSPRLAETQYF. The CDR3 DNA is TGTGCCAGCTCACCACGGCTAGCCGAGACCCAGTACTTC. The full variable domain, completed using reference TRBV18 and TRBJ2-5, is NAGVMQNPRHLVRRRGQEARLRCSPMKGHSHVYWYRQLPEEGLKFMVYLQKENIIDESGMPKERFSAEFPKEGPSILRIQQVVRGDSAAYFCASSPRLAETQYFGPGTRLLVL.

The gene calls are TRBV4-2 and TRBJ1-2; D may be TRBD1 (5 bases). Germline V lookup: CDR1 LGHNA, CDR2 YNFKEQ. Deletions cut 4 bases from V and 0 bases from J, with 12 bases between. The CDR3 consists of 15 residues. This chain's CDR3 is CASSPWGGTNYGYTF. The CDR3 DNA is TGTGCCAGCAGCCCCTGGGGCGGCACTAACTATGGCTACACCTTC.